The subject of this entry is one T cell receptor (beta chain). The data belong to a study of blood T cell repertoires in COVID-19. Study in general: Samples representing acute and convalescent COVID-19 were sourced from the United States, Italy and Spain. T cells, B-cell-depleted T cells, or PBMCs provided the cDNA or gDNA that served as material.

V dropped 0 bases and J dropped 2 bases, with 12 bases sitting between them. This CDR3 is built from 16 residues. CDR1 is MRHNA and CDR2 is SNTAGT in the germline V gene. Source study methods: Cell counts per sample came from amplifying reference gene primers. Produced via immunoSEQ multiplex PCR; TCRdb's table is partial and in-frame only. V and J calls and clone size are copied from that table; D and trimming were computed from the DNA. Of under 150,000 clones listed, approximately 92% are singletons. Sequences were obtained from peripheral blood. This TCR derives from a woman aged 60 to 75 with active COVID-19. V and J are TRBV6-4 and TRBJ2-3; the D gene is possibly TRBD1 (7 bases). The CDR3 DNA is TGTGCCAGCAGTGACTCGTCCAGGGGGGCCACAGATACGCAGTATTTT. This codes for CASSDSSRGATDTQYF.